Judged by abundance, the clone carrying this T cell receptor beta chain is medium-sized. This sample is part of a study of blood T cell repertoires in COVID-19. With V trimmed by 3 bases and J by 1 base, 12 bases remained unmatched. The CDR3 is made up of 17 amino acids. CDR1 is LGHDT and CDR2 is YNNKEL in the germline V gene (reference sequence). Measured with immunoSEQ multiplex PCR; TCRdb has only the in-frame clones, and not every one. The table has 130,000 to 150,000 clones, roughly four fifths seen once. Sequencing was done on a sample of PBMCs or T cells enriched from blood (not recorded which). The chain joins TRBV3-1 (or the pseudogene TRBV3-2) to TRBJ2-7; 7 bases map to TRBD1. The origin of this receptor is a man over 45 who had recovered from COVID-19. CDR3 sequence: CASSHSFRDRLSYEQYF. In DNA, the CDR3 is TGTGCCAGCAGCCACTCATTCCGGGACAGACTATCCTACGAGCAGTACTTC.